These T cell receptor beta chains were read from a single sample in a study of patients and donors after allogeneic stem cell transplantation. TCRdb redid the calling of the RT-PCR reads with MiXCR, one entry per CDR3 protein. The sample has tens of thousands of distinct CDR3 sequences; about 48% are singletons. Sequenced sample: blood, either unsorted or a sorted T cell fraction (not recorded which). Receptor source: a human donor who was either an allogeneic HSCT recipient or a stem cell or donor lymphocyte infusion donor (not recorded which). It is not recorded whose cells these are; they may come from a transplant donor. CDR3s include the opening cysteine and the closing phenylalanine or tryptophan. A D gene is named only where the DNA matches it firmly. Part of the rows lack a size; the others show once, few, many or a class for expanded clones.

TRBV7-9	NA	NA	TRBJ1-1	CASSSPLAVGGLTEAFF	TGTGCCAGCAGCTCACCTCTTGCCGTCGGAGGGTTAACTGAAGCTTTCTTT
TRBV4-3	TRBD1	NA	TRBJ1-1	CASSQGDRDRAFF	TGCGCCAGCAGCCAAGGAGACCGGGACAGAGCTTTCTTT
TRBV5-1	TRBD1	NA	TRBJ1-2	CASSLDRGPGGYTF	TGCGCCAGCAGCTTGGACAGGGGGCCGGGTGGCTACACCTTC
TRBV4-1	NA	few	TRBJ1-6	CASSQAGLVKDSPLHF	TGCGCCAGCAGCCAGGCAGGTTTGGTAAAAGATTCACCCCTCCACTTT
TRBV15	NA	NA	TRBJ1-6	CATSGIRDSTNSPLHF	TGTGCCACCAGCGGCATCCGTGACAGTACTAATTCACCCCTCCACTTT
TRBV12-3/TRBV12-4	NA	few	TRBJ1-3	CASSTRTPGNTIYF	TGTGCCAGCAGCACAAGGACTCCTGGAAACACCATATATTTT
TRBV7-9	NA	few	TRBJ1-4	CASSFGWTATNEKLFF	TGTGCCAGCAGCTTCGGTTGGACGGCGACTAATGAAAAACTGTTTTTT
TRBV29-1	NA	few	TRBJ1-2	CSVWDSLTGYTF	TGCAGCGTTTGGGACTCCCTTACCGGCTACACCTTC
TRBV6-1	NA	NA	TRBJ1-5	CASSEVPGGYSNQPQHF	TGTGCCAGCAGTGAAGTGCCCGGGGGCTATAGCAATCAGCCCCAGCATTTT
TRBV4-3	TRBD2	NA	TRBJ2-1	CASSQDVHGGSSGYNEQFF	TGCGCCAGCAGCCAAGACGTCCATGGCGGGAGTTCCGGGTACAATGAGCAGTTCTTC
TRBV4-1	NA	NA	TRBJ1-2	CASSQRENYGYTF	TGCGCCAGCAGCCAAAGGGAAAACTATGGCTACACCTTC
TRBV4-3	NA	NA	TRBJ1-4	CASSQVRRAPEKLFF	TGCGCCAGCAGCCAAGTCCGAAGGGCCCCTGAAAAACTGTTTTTT
TRBV7-2	NA	few	TRBJ1-1	CASFPASLPTEAFF	TGTGCCAGCTTTCCTGCCTCGCTACCGACTGAAGCTTTCTTT
TRBV29-1	TRBD1	few	TRBJ1-3	CSVATGTGRSGNTIYF	TGCAGCGTTGCCACCGGGACAGGACGCTCTGGAAACACCATATATTTT
TRBV5-6	TRBD1	many	TRBJ1-1	CASSYYRGLKTDTEAFF	TGTGCCAGCAGCTACTACAGGGGGCTTAAGACTGACACTGAAGCTTTCTTT
TRBV27	NA	few	TRBJ1-6	CASSLEGGGHSPLHF	TGTGCCAGCAGTTTAGAGGGAGGGGGTCACTCACCCCTCCACTTT
TRBV4-3	NA	NA	TRBJ1-1	CASSQEEGLTEAFF	TGCGCCAGCAGCCAAGAAGAGGGGCTCACTGAAGCTTTCTTT
TRBV10-3	NA	NA	TRBJ1-2	CATGTQANYGYTF	TGTGCCACCGGGACGCAAGCTAACTATGGCTACACCTTC
TRBV6-5	TRBD1	NA	TRBJ1-5	CASSPGGYSNQPQHF	TGTGCCAGCAGCCCAGGGGGATATAGCAATCAGCCCCAGCATTTT
TRBV4-2	TRBD2	NA	TRBJ2-2	CASSAGGATGELFF	TGTGCCAGCAGCGCGGGAGGTGCTACCGGGGAGCTGTTTTTT